This record concerns one T cell receptor beta chain sequence. The sample originates from a study of technical replicates of blood from a handful of donors. Produced via immunoSEQ multiplex PCR; TCRdb's table is partial and in-frame only. This sample carries tens of thousands of clones, about nine tenths of them seen once, and the ten largest clones take approximately 0.28%. The ends were cut back, 0 bases at V and 8 bases at J, with 14 bases in the middle. The CDR3 contains 14 residues. Germline V CDR1 and CDR2: SGHRS, YFSETQ. Sample: T cells isolated from PBMCs. The sequence came from a human donor in good health. The chain joins TRBV5-1 to TRBJ1-1; a possible D gene is TRBD1 (5 bases). The CDR3 sequence is CASSLGQGGYEAFF. CDR3 DNA: TGCGCCAGCAGCTTGGGGCAGGGTGGCTACGAAGCTTTCTTT. Variable domain in full (rest from reference TRBV5-1 and TRBJ1-1): KAGVTQTPRYLIKTRGQQVTLSCSPISGHRSVSWYQQTPGQGLQFLFEYFSETQRNKGNFPGRFSGRQFSNSRSEMNVSTLELGDSALYLCASSLGQGGYEAFFGQGTRLTVV.